Sequencing of this TCR beta chain was carried out in a study of shared clonotypes between healthy human individuals. Study summary: Each donor contributed plates that comprised three CD4 naive, three CD4 memory, two CD8 naive and one CD8 memory.

In the case of this clone: Its antigen is not known. Within the sample, other DNA sequences also encode this same CDR3.

Germline CDR1 is SGHRS and CDR2 is YFSETQ. V shed 2 bases and J shed 0 bases, with 9 bases lying between them. This CDR3 is 15 amino acids long. Each subset's genomic DNA was shared equally among a number of immunoSEQ plates. Profiled with immunoSEQ multiplex PCR; TCRdb holds only in-frame clones, not every one. The sample includes 2 million to 2.5 million clones, more than 80% of them seen just once. Study conclusions and caveats: The sampled material consisted only of blood, and tissue repertoires are likely to differ.

The rearrangement links TRBV5-1 to TRBJ2-1; the D is unclear. Sequencing used naive CD4+ T cells from PBMCs. Subset given: CD45RA+ positively selected. The receptor was derived from a young man in good health. Some clones in this sample may be carry-over from other donors' samples. In DNA form, the CDR3 reads TGCGCCAGCAGCTTCTCAGGTGACTCCTACAATGAGCAGTTCTTC. Protein product: CASSFSGDSYNEQFF.